This entry lists 7 T cell receptor beta chains sequenced from one sample in a study of CD8 T cells in Susac syndrome. Random hexamers primed reverse transcription of about 0.5 to 1 ug RNA. TCRdb reprocessed the immunoSEQ multiplex PCR reads via MiXCR and lists one record per CDR3 protein. This table has under 200,000 distinct CDR3 sequences, approximately 93% appearing once. Sample: CD4+ T cells from PBMCs. The receptors originated from a human donor in good health.

This clonotype was counted a single time. The V gene is TRBV10-3, the J gene TRBJ1-2; D not resolved. Germline V gene data show CDR1 as ENHRY and CDR2 as SYGVKD. V lost 11 bases, J lost 1 base, and 14 bases lay in between. The CDR3 contains 13 residues. CDR3 DNA: TGTGCCCAAAGCGGCACGCTTAACTATGGCTACACCTTC. Translated, it gives CAQSGTLNYGYTF.

V is TRBV12-3 or TRBV12-4 and J is TRBJ2-1; 7 bases map to TRBD2. The CDR3 contains 15 residues. Trimming cost V 6 bases and J 12 bases; bases outside gene matches: 17. The CDR3: CASSPGTTIVMVQFF. The CDR3 nucleotides are TGTGCCAGCAGCCCCGGGACTACCATAGTCATGGTGCAGTTCTTC.

The chain employs TRBV6-1 and TRBJ1-6; no firm D call. The germline V and J ends were trimmed by 11 bases and 0 bases, with 17 bases remaining between them. Per germline, CDR1 MNHNS and CDR2 SASEGT. The CDR3 contains 16 residues. CDR3 nucleotide sequence: TGTGCCCCAGAGAGCGGGAAAAGCTCCTATAATTCACCCCTCCACTTT. This gives the protein CAPESGKSSYNSPLHF.

The CDR3 region has the DNA TGTGCCAGCAGCGTAGCAGCGACTTCAAACACCGGGGAGCTGTTTTTT. This translates into CASSVAATSNTGELFF. The chain is built from TRBV9 and TRBJ2-2; D remains ambiguous. With 0 bases removed from V and 2 bases from J, the gap between germline ends came to 11 bases. This CDR3 is 16 amino acids long. The germline gives CDR1 SGDLS, CDR2 YYNGEE.

The V call is TRBV20-1, the J call TRBJ2-2; no clear D. The germline V gene has CDR1 DFQATT and CDR2 SNEGSKA (reference sequence). V dropped 1 base and J dropped 1 base, with 7 bases sitting between them. This CDR3 is built from 14 residues. This CDR3 reads CSARVAVNTGELFF. DNA of the CDR3: TGCAGTGCTAGAGTGGCGGTGAACACCGGGGAGCTGTTTTTT.

The CDR3 DNA sequence: TGTGCCAGCAGGGCGTTACGAGGGGAGACCAATGAGCAGTTCTTC. Residues: CASRALRGETNEQFF. The V call is TRBV2, the J call TRBJ2-1, with D perhaps TRBD1 or TRBD2 (5 bases each). CDR1 is SNHLY, CDR2 FYNNEI, per germline. The V and J ends lost 6 bases and 6 bases respectively, with 18 bases between them. This CDR3 has 15 residues.

The J gene is TRBJ2-7, the V gene TRBV6-1, with unresolved D. The CDR3 has 12 amino acids. The V gene's germline CDR1 is MNHNS and CDR2 SASEGT. Trimming stripped 10 bases from V and 3 bases from J, with 13 bases between. The chain's CDR3 is CATRTVNYEQYF. The CDR3 DNA follows: TGTGCCACTCGGACGGTTAACTACGAGCAGTACTTC.